The 3 T cell receptor beta chains presented below share a single source sample, sequenced in a study of OX40 agonist ivuxolimab in advanced cancers. Using immunoSEQ multiplex PCR, the repertoire was profiled, and TCRdb retains in-frame clones only, with some absent. Of 60,000 to 80,000 clones listed, 92% are singletons. Sequences were derived from CD4+ or CD8+ T cells sorted from blood, sampled in a trial of the OX40 agonist ivuxolimab. These receptors all stem from an adult with an advanced solid tumor such as melanoma, head and neck, liver or kidney cancer.

The chain is built from TRBV11-3 and TRBJ2-6; D not certain. The CDR3 has 15 residues. V was cut by 2 bases and J by 0 bases, with 5 bases left in between. Germline CDR1 reads SGHNT; CDR2 reads YENEEA. The CDR3 nucleotides are TGTGCCAGCAGCTTAACAGACTCTGGGGCCAACGTCCTGACTTTC. Translation: CASSLTDSGANVLTF.

This sequence joins TRBV6-5 and TRBJ2-7; the D gene is possibly TRBD2 (6 bases). The V gene lost 6 bases and the J gene lost 2 bases, with 11 bases spanning the gap. In germline, CDR1 is MNHEY, CDR2 SVGAGI. This CDR3 is 13 amino acids long. The CDR3 reads CASRTRGAYEQYF. The DNA of the CDR3 is TGTGCCAGCAGGACTAGGGGCGCCTACGAGCAGTACTTC.

V is TRBV10-1 and J is TRBJ2-7; 8 bases agree with TRBD1. CDR1 is WNHNN and CDR2 is SYGVQD in the germline V gene (reference sequence). This CDR3 comprises 15 residues. With 2 bases clipped from V and 3 bases from J, the junction kept 6 bases outside the gene matches. CDR3 DNA: TGCGCCAGCAGTGAGGGACAGGGACAAATCTACGAGCAGTACTTC. Encoded protein: CASSEGQGQIYEQYF.